This T cell receptor (beta chain) was captured by sequencing in a study of cytomegalovirus exposure and HLA in healthy donors. Overall study: Of some 410 genotyped donors, roughly 81% grouped in the Caucasian-associated ancestry cluster. Overall study findings and caveats: The CMV antigen specificity of three CMV-associated chains was confirmed through in vitro analysis. For most TCR beta V segments, an earlier analysis put the productive rate at about 90% or about 30% of the time. HLA alleles showed associations with 16,951 TCR beta sequences in a later analysis, at a 0.05 false discovery rate.

Looked up from germline, CDR1 is LGHNA and CDR2 is YNFKEQ. With 0 bases removed from V and 6 bases from J, the gap between germline ends came to 18 bases. The CDR3 runs 16 residues. PCR employed 60 Vbeta and 13 Jbeta primers. Data came from immunoSEQ multiplex PCR; TCRdb stores just in-frame clones and leaves some out. The data contain about 130,000 clones, about 8.5% of them singletons. This clone came up a few times. Its antigen is undetermined. The chain carries TRBV4-2 and TRBJ2-7, with D unclear. Sequencing was carried out using PBMCs. The origin of this receptor is a man aged 35 to 55 in good health and CMV-seronegative. The CDR3 sequence is CASSQESSLPPSEQYF. The DNA for the CDR3 is TGTGCCAGCAGCCAAGAAAGTAGCCTACCCCCCTCCGAGCAGTACTTC.